This record concerns one T cell receptor beta chain sequence. As yet, its antigen is unknown. This sample stems from a study of glioma-infiltrating T cells after dendritic cell vaccination. Findings and limits, study-wide: Only a small number of patients had complete blood and tumor samples.

Described time point: after dendritic cell vaccination, including at tumor progression/relapse. The V gene end was trimmed by 10 bases and the J gene end by 3 bases; junction bases not matched to a gene: 7. From germline, CDR1 is KGHSH and CDR2 LQKENI. The CDR3 consists of 13 residues. Generated by immunoSEQ multiplex PCR, the TCRdb table keeps only in-frame clones and is missing some. Of tens of thousands of clones in the sample, roughly 87% were seen once. Specimen: blood, collected after dendritic cell vaccination. The chain combines TRBV18 with TRBJ2-3; 7 nucleotides align to TRBD2. This sequence originates from a human donor with glioblastoma. The CDR3 reads CATQRGGTDTQYF. CDR3 bases: TGTGCCACCCAAAGGGGAGGGACAGATACGCAGTATTTT.